One sample yielded the 9 T cell receptor beta chains listed below, sequenced in a study of T cells after yellow fever vaccination. TCRdb redid the calling of the 5' RACE reads with MiXCR, one entry per CDR3 protein. The table includes 310,000 or so distinct CDR3 sequences, 3.6% detected once. The sequencing used PBMCs, collected on the day of the yellow fever booster vaccination. The receptors derive from a man between 18 and 35 years old who received the YFV17D yellow fever vaccine.

This clonotype was counted at least ten times. DNA for the CDR3: TGTGCCAGCACTTTGACGGGACACAGCGAGCAGTACTTC. This translates into CASTLTGHSEQYF. The chain combines TRBV6-5 with TRBJ2-7; maybe TRBD1 (6 bases). CDR1 and CDR2 (germline): MNHEY, SVGAGI. The CDR3 is 13 residues long. V lost 7 bases and J 6 bases, leaving 16 bases between the germline ends.

This clonotype was seen repeatedly, ten times or more. The J gene is TRBJ2-5, the V gene TRBV9; D remains unclear. The CDR3 runs 17 residues. Trimming left V 3 bases short and J 0 bases short, with 18 bases between. Germline CDR1 SGDLS, CDR2 YYNGEE. CDR3 residues: CASSALLGIGYQETQYF. DNA for the CDR3: TGTGCCAGCAGCGCACTGCTTGGGATCGGGTACCAAGAGACCCAGTACTTC.

Ten or more counts support this clonotype. CDR3 sequence (DNA): TGTGCCAGCAGCTTGGGCAGGGGGAACATTCAGTACTTC. Amino acid sequence: CASSLGRGNIQYF. The rearrangement joins TRBV5-6 to TRBJ2-4; 7 positions agree with TRBD1. CDR3 length equals 13 residues. The germline V gene has CDR1 SGHDT and CDR2 YYEEEE. With 0 bases clipped from V and 7 bases from J, the junction kept 1 base outside the gene matches.

Only a few counts were recorded for this clonotype. This chain connects TRBV6-5 to TRBJ2-6; D is ambiguous. The CDR3 length is 13 residues. Trimming removed 6 bases from V and 5 bases from J, with 8 bases in between. CDR1 and CDR2 (germline): MNHEY, SVGAGI. CDR3 sequence reads: CASSLDRANVLTF. CDR3 bases: TGTGCCAGCAGCCTGGACCGGGCCAACGTCCTGACTTTC.

This clonotype has a count of ten or more. The J gene is TRBJ1-1, the V gene TRBV5-1, with TRBD1 matching 8 bases. This CDR3 is 15 amino acids long. The junction had 10 bases not matched to a gene; V was cut back by 4 bases and J by 5 bases. Germline CDR1 and CDR2: SGHRS and YFSETQ. CDR3 in amino acids: CASSHGTGGRTEAFF. CDR3 DNA: TGCGCCAGCAGCCATGGGACAGGCGGTAGGACTGAAGCTTTCTTT.

This clonotype showed up just a few times. This chain links TRBV20-1 with TRBJ1-6; perhaps TRBD1 as D (6 bases). Per the germline V gene, CDR1 is DFQATT and CDR2 is SNEGSKA (reference sequence). The CDR3 is made up of 12 amino acids. V was clipped by 3 bases and J by 7 bases, with 7 bases between them. The CDR3 reads CSARTGNSPLHF. The CDR3 DNA is TGCAGTGCTAGGACAGGCAATTCACCCCTCCACTTT.

This clonotype came up many times. The V gene is TRBV20-1, the J gene TRBJ1-2; D not resolved. This CDR3 is 14 amino acids long. Between the trimmed V and J ends, which lost 1 base and 3 bases, there was a span of 12 bases. CDR1 is DFQATT, CDR2 SNEGSKA, per germline (reference sequence). The CDR3 coding sequence is TGCAGTGCTAGAGGCCGGGCCTACGACTATGGCTACACCTTC. It specifies CSARGRAYDYGYTF.

The rearrangement links TRBV7-9 to TRBJ1-5, with D possibly being TRBD1 (5 bases). V gave up 5 bases and J gave up 5 bases, with 10 bases separating them. Germline assignment: CDR1 SEHNR and CDR2 FQNEAQ (reference sequence). CDR3 length: 13 amino acids. CDR3 sequence: CASSRGGDQPQHF. In DNA form, the CDR3 reads TGTGCCAGCAGCCGCGGAGGGGATCAGCCCCAGCATTTT.

This clonotype was detected only a few times. The V call is TRBV20-1, the J call TRBJ1-1; no firm D call. The CDR3 contains 12 residues. Trimming shortened V by 6 bases and J by 7 bases, and 15 bases separated the two germline ends. Germline CDR1 reads DFQATT; CDR2 reads SNEGSKA (reference sequence). The CDR3 DNA is TGCAGTGCGTCCACGGCGGTCCTTGAAGCTTTCTTT. Translation: CSASTAVLEAFF.